One sample yielded the 29 T cell receptor beta chains listed below, sequenced in a study of T cell repertoires in ileal Crohn's disease. The assay was immunoSEQ multiplex PCR, and TCRdb's table has in-frame clones only and misses some. Counted here are about 1,900 clones, around 89% occurring once; the ten biggest clones make up 4.6%. The time point: neoterminal ileum biopsy at postoperative endoscopy, about 6 months after surgery. The sample taken for sequencing was ileal tissue. These TCRs come from an adult with Crohn's disease.

The CDR3 loop is CASSLTGDRISYEQYF. CDR3 nucleotides: TGTGCCAGCAGTCTCACGGGGGACAGAATCTCCTACGAGCAGTACTTC. This rearrangement joins TRBV28 to TRBJ2-7; a possible D gene is TRBD1 (7 bases). CDR3 length: 16 amino acids. The V and J ends lost 5 bases and 0 bases respectively, with 17 bases between them. Per the germline V gene, CDR1 is MDHEN and CDR2 is SYDVKM.

The gene calls are TRBV6-1 and TRBJ2-1; TRBD1 matches 12 bases. The CDR3 is 16 residues long. J lost 15 bases, V lost 0 bases, and 12 bases had no gene match. Germline V gene lookup returns CDR1 MNHNS and CDR2 SASEGT. For the CDR3, the DNA is TGTGCCAGCAGTGAAGCGGGGACAGGGGGCATTTTTCAACGGTTCTTC. It specifies CASSEAGTGGIFQRFF.

The V and J genes are TRBV4-1 and TRBJ2-1; TRBD2 matches 13 bases. V was clipped by 3 bases and J by 0 bases; unmatched bases: 8. The CDR3 runs to 19 residues. Germline V CDR1 and CDR2: MGHRA, YSYEKL. The CDR3 sequence is CASSQRTSGSQSSYNEQFF. CDR3 sequence (DNA): TGCGCCAGCAGCCAGCGGACTAGCGGGAGTCAGAGCTCCTACAATGAGCAGTTCTTC.

This clone has a handful of counts. The genes are TRBV19 and TRBJ1-1; 7 nucleotides match TRBD1. The ends lost 7 bases at V and 5 bases at J; junction bases unmatched: 7. The germline V gene has CDR1 LNHDA and CDR2 SQIVND (reference sequence). The CDR3 is 13 residues long. DNA for the CDR3: TGTGCCAGTATCCTTTCAGGGGGGACTGAAGCTTTCTTT. Its protein product is CASILSGGTEAFF.

This chain uses TRBV5-6 with TRBJ2-3; a weak D match, TRBD2 (5 bases). CDR1 SGHDT and CDR2 YYEEEE come from the germline V gene. The V end lost 4 bases, the J end lost 2 bases, and 14 bases lay between the germline ends. CDR3 length: 15 amino acids. DNA for the CDR3: TGTGCCAGCAGCCGTTCCGGGATGTACACAGATACGCAGTATTTT. Translating it yields CASSRSGMYTDTQYF.

The chain employs TRBV29-1 and TRBJ2-1, with 7 nucleotides matching TRBD2. V dropped 3 bases and J dropped 8; count of bases not matched to a gene: 7. The germline V gene has CDR1 SQVTM and CDR2 ANQGSEA. This CDR3 is 13 amino acids long. The DNA for the CDR3 is TGCAGCGTTGACCTAGCGGTTCGAGATGAGCAGTTCTTC. Protein product: CSVDLAVRDEQFF.

The chain combines TRBV18 with TRBJ1-4; D perhaps matches TRBD1 (5 bases). CDR1 KGHSH and CDR2 LQKENI come from the germline V gene. Trimming pared 6 bases from V and 4 bases from J, leaving 12 bases between. CDR3 size: 14 residues. As DNA, the CDR3 is TGTGCCAGCTCCCCGAAGACAGTTAATGAAAAACTGTTTTTT. Encoded protein: CASSPKTVNEKLFF. Complete variable domain (other parts from reference TRBV18 and TRBJ1-4): NAGVMQNPRHLVRRRGQEARLRCSPMKGHSHVYWYRQLPEEGLKFMVYLQKENIIDESGMPKERFSAEFPKEGPSILRIQQVVRGDSAAYFCASSPKTVNEKLFFGSGTQLSVL.

This chain joins TRBV30 and TRBJ1-4; 8 nucleotides agree with TRBD1. With 5 bases clipped from V and 8 bases from J, the junction kept 7 bases outside the gene matches. The CDR3 length is 13 residues. The germline V gene has CDR1 GTSNPN and CDR2 SVGIG (reference sequence). This CDR3 reads CAWQRTGMEKLFF. The CDR3 DNA is TGTGCCTGGCAGAGGACAGGGATGGAAAAACTGTTTTTT.

The chain couples TRBV19 to TRBJ2-1; the D gene is possibly TRBD2 (6 bases). This CDR3 contains 13 residues. Germline V lookup: CDR1 LNHDA, CDR2 SQIVND (reference sequence). Trimming shortened V by 7 bases and J by 7 bases, and 14 bases separated the two germline ends. CDR3 region: CASTPGLSNEQFF. The CDR3 DNA follows: TGTGCCAGTACCCCGGGACTTTCGAATGAGCAGTTCTTC.

The chain employs TRBV12-5 and TRBJ2-7; TRBD2 agrees at 10 bases. The ends lost 7 bases at V and 2 bases at J; junction bases unmatched: 2. There are 13 residues in the CDR3. The V gene's germline CDR1 is LGHNT and CDR2 FRNRAP. The CDR3 DNA follows: TGTGCTAGTGCTAGCGGGAGTACCTACGAGCAGTACTTC. Its protein product is CASASGSTYEQYF.

This clone came up once. The chain has TRBV2 and TRBJ2-7; 12 nucleotides agree with TRBD2. The germline CDR1 and CDR2 sequences are SNHLY and FYNNEI. Trimming at V came to 4 bases and at J to 5 bases, leaving 6 bases not matched to a gene. The CDR3 extends over 15 amino acids. The DNA of the CDR3 is TGTGCCAGCAGTGTTTCACTAGCGGGAGGTAACGAGCAGTACTTC. Amino acids: CASSVSLAGGNEQYF.

V and J are TRBV5-1 and TRBJ2-1, with 9 bases aligning to TRBD1. The CDR3 length is 16 residues. Trimming took 3 bases from V and 5 from J; bases not matched to a gene: 9. The germline V gene encodes CDR1 SGHRS and CDR2 YFSETQ. The CDR3 DNA reads TGCGCCAGCAGCTCTTTCGGGACAGGGAGGAACAATGAGCAGTTCTTC. This translates into CASSSFGTGRNNEQFF.

The chain has TRBV5-4 and TRBJ2-7, with 7 bases that match TRBD2. The CDR3 runs 15 residues. Germline CDR1 SGHNT, CDR2 YYREEE (reference sequence). Unmatched junction bases numbered 6, after V lost 0 bases and J lost 3 bases. The CDR3 nucleotides read TGTGCCAGCAGCTTGGATGGGGGAGGGCTCTACGAGCAGTACTTC. This gives the protein CASSLDGGGLYEQYF.

The V and J genes are TRBV19 and TRBJ1-2; 10 nucleotides match TRBD1. CDR1 LNHDA and CDR2 SQIVND come from the germline V gene (reference sequence). This CDR3 spans 14 amino acids. V lost 5 bases and J lost 7; bases outside the gene matches: 7. The CDR3 spells CASSVDRGLSGYTF. CDR3 in DNA: TGTGCCAGTAGTGTTGACAGGGGGCTCTCTGGCTACACCTTC.

This chain uses TRBV6-8 with TRBJ2-7; 10 positions agree with TRBD2. V shed 9 bases and J 3 bases; nucleotides not matched to a gene: 8. CDR3 length: 14 residues. The germline gives CDR1 MNHGY, CDR2 SAAAGT. The CDR3 protein is CARNSSGSRYEQYF. CDR3 sequence (DNA): TGTGCCAGAAACTCTAGCGGGAGTCGCTACGAGCAGTACTTC.

This chain links TRBV28 with TRBJ2-3; no definite D call. Germline V CDR1 and CDR2: MDHEN, SYDVKM. The CDR3 totals 15 residues. V lost 1 base and J lost 0, with 8 bases in between. DNA for the CDR3: TGTGCCAGCAGTTTATCGCAGTTCAGCACAGATACGCAGTATTTT. Translation gives CASSLSQFSTDTQYF. Variable domain in full (rest from reference TRBV28 and TRBJ2-3): DVKVTQSSRYLVKRTGEKVFLECVQDMDHENMFWYRQDPGLGLRLIYFSYDVKMKEKGDIPEGYSVSREKKERFSLILESASTNQTSMYLCASSLSQFSTDTQYFGPGTRLTVL.

The J gene is TRBJ2-5, the V gene TRBV11-2; D ambiguous. V was shortened by 1 base and J by 11 bases, with 8 bases between the two germline ends. CDR3 length: 11 amino acids. Germline-derived CDR1 and CDR2 are SGHAT and FQNNGV. The CDR3 loop is CASSLAERQYF. The CDR3 nucleotides read TGTGCCAGCAGCTTAGCAGAAAGACAGTACTTC.

The chain joins TRBV5-4 to TRBJ2-2, with D possibly matching TRBD2 (6 bases). The CDR3 sequence is 15 residues long. Trimming shortened V by 4 bases and J by 5 bases, and 15 bases separated the two germline ends. The germline V gene encodes CDR1 SGHNT and CDR2 YYREEE (reference sequence). CDR3 protein: CASSPSGLRTGELFF. Written as DNA, the CDR3 is TGTGCCAGCAGCCCAAGCGGGCTACGAACCGGGGAGCTGTTTTTT.

The gene calls are TRBV5-6 and TRBJ1-2; 8 bases map to TRBD1. Germline lookup yields CDR1 SGHDT and CDR2 YYEEEE. Trimming at V came to 5 bases and at J to 4 bases, leaving 7 bases not matched to a gene. The CDR3 totals 14 residues. The CDR3 here is CASSSDRASYGYTF. The CDR3 DNA reads TGTGCCAGCAGTTCGGACAGGGCCTCCTATGGCTACACCTTC.

The chain couples TRBV4-3 to TRBJ1-1, with a possible D match to TRBD1 (6 bases). The CDR3 consists of 14 residues. Trimming stripped 1 base from V and 1 base from J, with 7 bases between. Germline V gene data show CDR1 as LGHNA and CDR2 as YSLEER. CDR3 in amino acids: CASSQADRNTEAFF. DNA of the CDR3: TGCGCCAGCAGCCAAGCGGACAGGAACACTGAAGCTTTCTTT.

This rearrangement joins TRBV19 to TRBJ2-6; 7 bases are a match to TRBD2. This CDR3 is built from 21 residues. V shed 5 bases and J 0 bases; nucleotides not matched to a gene: 19. Germline V gene data show CDR1 as LNHDA and CDR2 as SQIVND (reference sequence). The DNA of the CDR3 is TGTGCCAGTAGTTTTAGGGAGGGGTCAAAATATTGGGTCTCTGGGGCCAACGTCCTGACTTTC. Translation gives CASSFREGSKYWVSGANVLTF.

A single count supports this clone. This chain joins TRBV28 and TRBJ2-7; 10 nucleotides agree with TRBD1. The CDR3 spans 14 residues. The germline CDR1 and CDR2 sequences are MDHEN and SYDVKM. V was pared by 6 bases and J by 3 bases, with 5 bases of the junction left unmatched. CDR3 protein: CASSLGQGDYEQYF. DNA for the CDR3: TGTGCCAGCAGCCTTGGACAGGGGGACTACGAGCAGTACTTC.

The CDR3 bases are TGCAGTGCTAGAGATTTCCCCCAAACTTTCTTT. Its translation is CSARDFPQTFF. The V and J genes are TRBV20-1 and TRBJ1-1, with no clear D. The V end lost 0 bases, the J end lost 12 bases, and 11 bases lay between the germline ends. The CDR3 consists of 11 residues. Germline CDR1 DFQATT, CDR2 SNEGSKA (reference sequence).

The genes are TRBV28 and TRBJ1-5; possibly TRBD1 for D (5 bases). The V gene's germline CDR1 is MDHEN and CDR2 SYDVKM. The V end was cut by 6 bases, the J end by 15 bases, with 21 bases between. CDR3 length: 13 residues. The CDR3 protein is CASSPTTRQNGHF. The DNA of the CDR3 is TGTGCCAGCAGCCCCACCACACGACAGAATGGGCATTTT.

This chain connects TRBV19 to TRBJ1-5; no clear D. The CDR3 totals 15 residues. V lost 3 bases and J lost 5, with 14 bases in between. Germline-derived CDR1 and CDR2 are LNHDA and SQIVND (reference sequence). CDR3 sequence reads: CASSISSGSYQPQHF. Here the CDR3 DNA reads TGTGCCAGTAGTATCTCGTCCGGGTCCTATCAGCCCCAGCATTTT.

The rearrangement uses TRBV29-1 and TRBJ2-5; D is uncertain. The germline CDR1 and CDR2 sequences are SQVTM and ANQGSEA. Between the trimmed V and J ends, which lost 6 bases and 2 bases, there was a span of 13 bases. CDR3 length: 13 amino acids. As DNA, the CDR3 is TGCAGCGTCACCGGCCTAGAGCAAGAGACCCAGTACTTC. Protein product: CSVTGLEQETQYF.

J is TRBJ1-1 and V is TRBV28; D possibly corresponds to TRBD1 (5 bases). V was cut by 5 bases and J by 8 bases, with 21 bases left in between. This CDR3 is 15 amino acids long. Germline V gene data show CDR1 as MDHEN and CDR2 as SYDVKM. For the CDR3, the DNA is TGTGCCAGCAGTACCGGGGGATCCGAAAGACTCGAAGCTTTCTTT. This gives the protein CASSTGGSERLEAFF.

CDR3 residues: CASSESRGTGELFF. The CDR3 DNA is TGCGCCAGCAGTGAATCCAGGGGGACCGGGGAGCTGTTTTTT. The chain links TRBV10-2 to TRBJ2-2; TRBD1 aligns across 7 bases. Per the germline V gene, CDR1 is WSHSY and CDR2 is SAAADI. This CDR3 region has 14 residues. V trimming: 3 bases; J trimming: 5 bases; junction bases outside the gene matches: 3.

The chain couples TRBV18 to TRBJ1-2, with 7 nucleotides matching TRBD1. V gave up 3 bases and J gave up 9 bases; unmatched junction bases: 4. The CDR3 consists of 12 residues. The germline gives CDR1 KGHSH, CDR2 LQKENI. The DNA of the CDR3 is TGTGCCAGCTCACCCGGACAGGCCAGCTACACCTTC. This gives the protein CASSPGQASYTF.